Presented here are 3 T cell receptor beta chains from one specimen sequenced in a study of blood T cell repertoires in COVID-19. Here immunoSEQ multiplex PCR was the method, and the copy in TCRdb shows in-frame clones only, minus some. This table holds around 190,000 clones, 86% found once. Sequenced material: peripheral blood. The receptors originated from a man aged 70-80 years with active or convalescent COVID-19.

CDR3 in amino acids: CASSPGTGGDQPQHF. The CDR3 nucleotides are TGTGCCAGCAGCCCCGGGACAGGGGGTGATCAGCCCCAGCATTTT. The chain carries TRBV2 and TRBJ1-5; 11 bases are shared with TRBD1. This CDR3 has 15 amino acids. Germline V CDR1 and CDR2: SNHLY, FYNNEI. The V segment lost 6 bases and the J segment 5 bases; nucleotides outside the gene matches: 6.

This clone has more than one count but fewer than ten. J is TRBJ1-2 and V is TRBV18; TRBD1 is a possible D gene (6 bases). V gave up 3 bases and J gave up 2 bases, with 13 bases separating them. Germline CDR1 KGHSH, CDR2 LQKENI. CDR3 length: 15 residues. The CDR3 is CASSPTGSWNYGYTF. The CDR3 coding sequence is TGTGCCAGCTCACCCACAGGGTCTTGGAACTATGGCTACACCTTC.

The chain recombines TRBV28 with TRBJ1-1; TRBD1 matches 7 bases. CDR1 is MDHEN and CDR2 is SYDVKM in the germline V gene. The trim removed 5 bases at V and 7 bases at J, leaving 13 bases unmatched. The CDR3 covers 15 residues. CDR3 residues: CASSGTVRMNSEAFF. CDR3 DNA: TGTGCCAGCAGTGGGACAGTTCGGATGAATAGTGAAGCTTTCTTT.